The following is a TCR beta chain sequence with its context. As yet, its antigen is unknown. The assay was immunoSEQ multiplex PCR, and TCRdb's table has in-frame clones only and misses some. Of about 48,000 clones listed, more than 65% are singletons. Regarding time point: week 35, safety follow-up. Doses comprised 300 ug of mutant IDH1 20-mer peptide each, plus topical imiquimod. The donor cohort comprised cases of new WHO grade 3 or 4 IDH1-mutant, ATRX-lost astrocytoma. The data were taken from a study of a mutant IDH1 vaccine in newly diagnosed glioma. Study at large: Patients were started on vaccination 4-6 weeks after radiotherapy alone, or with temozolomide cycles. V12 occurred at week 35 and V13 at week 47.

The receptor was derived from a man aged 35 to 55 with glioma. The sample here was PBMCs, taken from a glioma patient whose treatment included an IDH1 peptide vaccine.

The CDR3 protein is CASSWYNEQFF. CDR3 DNA sequence: TGTGCCAGCAGCTGGTACAATGAGCAGTTCTTC. The V gene is TRBV5-5, the J gene TRBJ2-1; D gene uncertain. This CDR3 has 11 amino acids. V was clipped by 3 bases and J by 4 bases, with 2 bases between them. Per germline, CDR1 SGHKS and CDR2 YYEKEE (reference sequence).